The clone carrying this T cell receptor (beta chain) was seen a single time. The V segment lost 5 bases and the J segment 1 base; nucleotides outside the gene matches: 12. The CDR3 length is 19 residues. Germline V gene data show CDR1 as SGHTA and CDR2 as FQGNSA. Authors' data handling: Amplifying reference gene primers gave estimates of nucleated cell counts. Here immunoSEQ multiplex PCR was the method, and the copy in TCRdb shows in-frame clones only, minus some. Clone size and the V and J calls come from that table; the DNA yielded D and trimming. The table shows hundreds of thousands of clones, with roughly 86% occurring only once. Categorization into cohorts depended on clinical history that participants reported. The sample comes from a study of blood T cell repertoires in COVID-19. The overall study: The study drew acute and convalescent COVID-19 samples from the United States, Italy and Spain. T cells, B-cell-depleted T cells, or PBMCs supplied cDNA or gDNA.

The TCR comes from a woman aged 40-49 years with acute COVID-19. The sample comprised PBMCs or T cells enriched from blood (not recorded which). The chain joins TRBV7-2 to TRBJ2-6; TRBD2 aligns across 9 bases. The CDR3 is CASSPRAGGWGSGANVLTF. The CDR3 DNA follows: TGTGCCAGCAGCCCGAGAGCGGGAGGCTGGGGGTCTGGGGCCAACGTCCTGACTTTC.